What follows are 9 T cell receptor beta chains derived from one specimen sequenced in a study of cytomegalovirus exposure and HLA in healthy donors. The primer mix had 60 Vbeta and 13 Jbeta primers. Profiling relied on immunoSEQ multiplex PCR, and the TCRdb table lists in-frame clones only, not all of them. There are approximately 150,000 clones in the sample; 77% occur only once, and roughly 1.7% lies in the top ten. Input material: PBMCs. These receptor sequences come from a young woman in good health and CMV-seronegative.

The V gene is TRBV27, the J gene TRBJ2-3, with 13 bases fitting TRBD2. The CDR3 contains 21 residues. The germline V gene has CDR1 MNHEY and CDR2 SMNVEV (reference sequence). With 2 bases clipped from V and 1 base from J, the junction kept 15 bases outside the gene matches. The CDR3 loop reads CASSLTPLAGGPSPRTDTQYF. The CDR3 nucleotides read TGTGCCAGCAGTTTAACCCCACTAGCGGGGGGGCCTTCGCCACGCACAGATACGCAGTATTTT.

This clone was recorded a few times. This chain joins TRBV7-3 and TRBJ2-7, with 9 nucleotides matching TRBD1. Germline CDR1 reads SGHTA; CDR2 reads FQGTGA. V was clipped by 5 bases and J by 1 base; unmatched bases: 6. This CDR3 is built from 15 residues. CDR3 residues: CASSVTGGASYEQYF. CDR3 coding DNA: TGTGCCAGCAGCGTCACAGGGGGCGCATCCTACGAGCAGTACTTC.

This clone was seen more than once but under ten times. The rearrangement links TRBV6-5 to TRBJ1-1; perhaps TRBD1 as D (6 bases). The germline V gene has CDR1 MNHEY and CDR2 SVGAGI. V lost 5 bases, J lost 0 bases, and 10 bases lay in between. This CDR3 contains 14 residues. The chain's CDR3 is CASSNYRVNTEAFF. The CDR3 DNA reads TGTGCCAGCAGTAATTACAGGGTGAACACTGAAGCTTTCTTT.

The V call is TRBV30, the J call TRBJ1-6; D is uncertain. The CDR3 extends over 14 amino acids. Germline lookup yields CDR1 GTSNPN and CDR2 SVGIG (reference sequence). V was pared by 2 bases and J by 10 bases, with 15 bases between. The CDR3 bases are TGTGCCTGGAGTAAGATGTCGAGAACCTCACCCCTCCACTTT. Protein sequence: CAWSKMSRTSPLHF.

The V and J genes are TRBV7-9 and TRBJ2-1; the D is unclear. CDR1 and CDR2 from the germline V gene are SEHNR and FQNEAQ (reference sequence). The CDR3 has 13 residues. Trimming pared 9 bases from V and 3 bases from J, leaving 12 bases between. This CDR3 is CASRSDGYNEQFF. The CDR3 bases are TGTGCCAGTCGGAGTGATGGCTACAATGAGCAGTTCTTC. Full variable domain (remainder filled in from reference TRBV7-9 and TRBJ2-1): DTGVSQNPRHKITKRGQNVTFRCDPISEHNRLYWYRQTLGQGPEFLTYFQNEAQLEKSRLLSDRFSAERPKGSFSTLEIQRTEQGDSAMYLCASRSDGYNEQFFGPGTRLTVL.

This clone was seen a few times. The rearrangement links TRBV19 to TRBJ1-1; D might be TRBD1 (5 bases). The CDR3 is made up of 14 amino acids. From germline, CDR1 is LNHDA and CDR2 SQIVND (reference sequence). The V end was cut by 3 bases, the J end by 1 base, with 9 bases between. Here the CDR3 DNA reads TGTGCCAGTAGTATCGGACACAAGAACACTGAAGCTTTCTTT. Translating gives CASSIGHKNTEAFF.

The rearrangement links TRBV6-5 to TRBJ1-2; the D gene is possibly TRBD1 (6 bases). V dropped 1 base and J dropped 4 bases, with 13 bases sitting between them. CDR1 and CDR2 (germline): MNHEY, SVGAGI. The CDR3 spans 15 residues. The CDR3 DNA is TGTGCCAGCAGTTACTTTCAGGGGACACTCTATGGCTACACCTTC. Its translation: CASSYFQGTLYGYTF.

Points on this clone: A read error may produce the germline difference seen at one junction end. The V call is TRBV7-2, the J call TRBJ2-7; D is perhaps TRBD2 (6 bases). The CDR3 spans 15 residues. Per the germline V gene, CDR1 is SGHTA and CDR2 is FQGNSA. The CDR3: CASSPQGLLSHEQYF. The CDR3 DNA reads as TGTGCCAGCAGCCCTCAGGGACTCCTCTCCCACGAGCAGTACTTC.

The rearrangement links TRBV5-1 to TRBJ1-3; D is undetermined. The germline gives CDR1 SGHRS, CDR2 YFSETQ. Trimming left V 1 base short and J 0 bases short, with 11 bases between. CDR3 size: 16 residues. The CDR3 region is CASSLSGGISGNTIYF. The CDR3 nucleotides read TGCGCCAGCAGCTTGAGTGGCGGCATCTCTGGAAACACCATATATTTT.